This T cell receptor (beta chain) was sequenced in a study of Ad26.COV2.S vaccination and SARS-CoV-2 variants. This CDR3 has 15 amino acids. V gave up 3 bases and J gave up 8 bases; unmatched junction bases: 10. In germline, CDR1 is SGHAT, CDR2 FQNNGV. Treatment noted: over 15 received Ad26.COV2.S at low or high dose, single or two shots; roughly five received placebo; per-sample allocation not given. Day 63 following the first vaccine or placebo injection was when the samples were taken. Sequencing was performed with immunoSEQ multiplex PCR; in TCRdb, only in-frame clones are kept and a portion is missing. The sample carries around 300,000 clones, about nine tenths recorded once.

The clonotype originates from a person between 18 and 65 years old who received the Ad26.COV2.S COVID-19 vaccine or a placebo. The sequences come from peripheral blood, collected in a trial of Ad26.COV2.S vaccine versus placebo. The rearrangement uses TRBV11-2 and TRBJ1-2; 9 positions match TRBD1. In DNA form, the CDR3 reads TGTGCCAGCAGCTTTACCCCACAGGGGGCAGAGGGCTACACCTTC. The encoded protein is CASSFTPQGAEGYTF.